Listed below are T cell receptor beta chains from one sample, sequenced in a study of blood T cell repertoires in COVID-19. Method: immunoSEQ multiplex PCR; TCRdb's copy keeps in-frame clones and lacks some. The sample lists 250,000 to 350,000 clones; less than 85% were seen once. The specimen sequenced was peripheral blood. Every receptor here comes from a human donor with COVID-19, enrolled during active disease. The donor label of this sample is uncertain. Both conserved end residues are part of each CDR3. Fields, in order: J gene, D gene, clone size, V gene, CDR3 DNA, CDR3 protein. The D gene is left open where the match is weak. Rows give clone size only sometimes, using once, few, many, or a class for an expanded clone.

J: TRBJ2-7; D: NA; size: NA; V: TRBV15; DNA: TGTGCCACCAGCAGGACGTCAGGGGCGCGCTACGAGCAGTACTTC; CDR3: CATSRTSGARYEQYF
J: TRBJ1-3; D: TRBD1; size: NA; V: TRBV5-1; DNA: TGCGCCAGCAGCAGGGACAGGGAGTCTGGAAACACCATATATTTT; CDR3: CASSRDRESGNTIYF
J: TRBJ1-1; D: TRBD1; size: NA; V: TRBV15; DNA: TGTGCCACCAGCAGGGGGACAGGGTCGGACACTGAAGCTTTCTTT; CDR3: CATSRGTGSDTEAFF
J: TRBJ1-1; D: NA; size: NA; V: TRBV27; DNA: TGTGCCAGCAGTTTATCCGCGGCCAGGAACACTGAAGCTTTCTTT; CDR3: CASSLSAARNTEAFF
J: TRBJ1-5; D: NA; size: NA; V: TRBV28; DNA: TGTGCCAGCAGTTTAGGGGGGTCAGGGTGGCTCCAGCCCCAGCATTTT; CDR3: CASSLGGSGWLQPQHF
J: TRBJ1-3; D: NA; size: NA; V: TRBV5-6; DNA: TGTGCCAGCAGCGGCGTCTCGGGCTCTGGAAACACCATATATTTT; CDR3: CASSGVSGSGNTIYF
J: TRBJ2-2; D: TRBD2; size: NA; V: TRBV7-9; DNA: TGTGCCAGCAGCCAGACCCGACTAGCGGGAGCCAACACCGGGGAGCTGTTTTTT; CDR3: CASSQTRLAGANTGELFF
J: TRBJ1-3; D: NA; size: NA; V: TRBV29-1; DNA: TGCAGCGTGCAGGTTGGTGGAAACACCATATATTTT; CDR3: CSVQVGGNTIYF
J: TRBJ2-1; D: TRBD1; size: NA; V: TRBV18; DNA: TGTGCCAGCTCATCGTCTCCCCCTGGGACAGGGGTTTCGGATGAGCAGTTCTTC; CDR3: CASSSSPPGTGVSDEQFF
J: TRBJ1-2; D: TRBD1; size: few; V: TRBV30; DNA: TGTGCCTGGAGAACCATAACAGGGGGCGGAGGCTATGGCTACACCTTC; CDR3: CAWRTITGGGGYGYTF
J: TRBJ1-1; D: NA; size: NA; V: TRBV5-5; DNA: TGTGCCAGCAGCTTGTGGGGCAGCCTGAACACTGAAGCTTTCTTT; CDR3: CASSLWGSLNTEAFF
J: TRBJ2-2; D: NA; size: NA; V: TRBV7-2; DNA: TGTGCCAGCAGCTACGACAGTCACACCGGGGAGCTGTTTTTT; CDR3: CASSYDSHTGELFF
J: TRBJ1-4; D: TRBD1; size: NA; V: TRBV7-8; DNA: TGTGCCAGCAGCTTAGCGGGGACAGGAGATGAAAAACTGTTTTTT; CDR3: CASSLAGTGDEKLFF
J: TRBJ1-6; D: NA; size: NA; V: TRBV6-5; DNA: TGTGCCAGCAGCGGAGATAATTCACCCCTCCACTTT; CDR3: CASSGDNSPLHF
J: TRBJ1-5; D: NA; size: NA; V: TRBV6-6; DNA: TGTGCCAGCAGTAAAATTACAGATAGCAATCAGCCCCAGCATTTT; CDR3: CASSKITDSNQPQHF
J: TRBJ2-2; D: NA; size: NA; V: TRBV2; DNA: TGTGCCAGCAGAATCGGGATCACCGGGGAGCTGTTTTTT; CDR3: CASRIGITGELFF